This T cell receptor (beta chain) was retrieved from a study of post-analysis software for immune sequencing data (dated by TCRdb to between 2015 and 2017). Context from the whole study: Relapsing-remitting, secondary progressive and progressive-relapsing multiple sclerosis were recorded as disease courses, and subtype annotation was lacking for some patients. The patient repertoires were compared against more than 10 previously published healthy control repertoires obtained from donors aged roughly 6 to 25 years. A subset of samples was prepared in parallel using single-end sample barcoding, then pooled and co-amplified after Illumina adapter ligation.

CDR1 SGHDN and CDR2 FVKESK are derived from the germline V gene. Including the terminal cysteine and phenylalanine, the CDR3 comprises 16 residues. The entry retains the CDR3 DNA only, 48 bases that are in frame from base 1. V ends up 1 base short and J 4 bases short, with an unmatched junction base count of 7. Comments on this clonotype: Its antigen is still unknown. No base qualities exist here, and no much larger clone lies one base off it.

To demonstrate the VDJtools post-analysis software, TCR beta repertoires were profiled from the peripheral blood of 13 young patients with multiple sclerosis. Multiple sclerosis patients were children and adolescents aged about 6 to 16 years. On the study overall, not on this receptor specifically: Direct clustering with F measure revealed strong co-clustering of samples prepared in the same batch, which led to a batch-effect correction. The multiple sclerosis patient group was slightly younger than the control group. Compared with controls, multiple sclerosis patients had significantly lower normalized Chao1 diversity, a finding suggesting substantial peripheral T-cell clonal expansion. Significantly higher frequencies in patients than in controls were found for roughly 5 TRBV segments, including TRBV5-6, TRBV5-1 and TRBV20-1.

Library preparation used PCR. TCRdb records Illumina HiSeq 2500 as the sequencer. To reduce PCR and sequencing biases, unique molecular identifiers were incorporated into the TCR beta cDNA libraries. Roughly 500,000 cDNA molecules were obtained for every 1 to 10 million input T cells, so each molecule roughly corresponded to one T cell. The patient libraries were prepared and sequenced using the same protocol as the earlier healthy control dataset. Samples belonging to the same batch were prepared together, multiplexed and sequenced on a shared HiSeq lane. Under the source paper's analysis protocol: MIGEC handled the raw barcoded reads, throwing out single-read molecular identifier groups before consensus assembly and CDR3 extraction. VDJtools was used for post-analysis of the clonotype tables, and diversity was normalized by down-sampling every dataset to the size of the smallest sample. Repertoire overlap clustering matched CDR3 amino acid but not nucleotide sequences to correct batch-related cross-sample contamination. The public reads were reprocessed in TCRdb via fastp at Q25 and MiXCR, keeping in-frame beta chains. Here each entry gathers all rows of one CDR3 protein and keeps the most common genes and DNA. None of the V and J calls come from the authors' own analysis; TCRdb made them. Here the sample has hundreds of thousands of distinct CDR3 sequences; around 40% occur a single time. The ten largest clones capture about 12% of the sample.

The source is a girl between 10 and 17 years old with multiple sclerosis. The specimen was blood. The sequence links TRBV14 to TRBJ2-1; 7 middle bases align to TRBD1. The CDR3 amino acid sequence is: CASSQAAGTVYNEQFF. At the DNA level, the sequence is TGTGCCAGCAGCCAAGCAGCCGGGACAGTTTACAATGAGCAGTTCTTC.